This TCR beta chain was observed in a study of CD8 T cells in Susac syndrome. Points from the study as a whole: As the study acknowledged, the number of individuals who were part of its TCR sequencing and HLA analysis was relatively small.

CDR1 and CDR2 (germline): SEHNR, FQNEAQ (reference sequence). This CDR3 region has 14 residues. The V segment lost 8 bases and the J segment 10 bases; nucleotides outside the gene matches: 12. The sequenced target, TCR beta, came from blood CD8+ and CD4+ T cells. Negative isolation was applied to CD8+ and CD4+ T cells, and FACS enrichment was applied to TEMRA cells. As concerns this clonotype: Its antigen is not known.

Random hexamers were used to reverse transcribe the RNA input (about 0.5 to 1 ug). An immunoSEQ multiplex PCR amplified TCR beta CDR3 over 54 Vbeta and 13 Jbeta. TCRdb ran MiXCR on the immunoSEQ multiplex PCR reads and lists one entry per CDR3 protein. This repertoire shows some 200,000 distinct CDR3 sequences, roughly 90% found once; its top ten account for around 0.13%. Material: CD8+ T cells from PBMCs. V gene TRBV7-9 combines with J gene TRBJ2-1; 9 nucleotides agree with TRBD2. The sequence derives from a human donor with multiple sclerosis. The CDR3 here is CASGGTSSSPEQFF. The CDR3 DNA sequence: TGTGCCAGCGGCGGGACTAGCAGTTCCCCAGAGCAGTTCTTC.